The 12 T cell receptor beta chains listed next were all sequenced from one sample in a study of beta chain features in type 1 diabetes. Sequencing targeted expressed TCRB transcripts, as all isolated RNA had been reverse transcribed. Repertoires were generated with immunoSEQ multiplex PCR, while TCRdb's copy carries only in-frame clones and drops some. The table records nearly 250,000 clones, 12% to 15% of them present only once. The material sequenced was naive CD4+ T cells from blood. The receptors here all came from a woman in her thirties or forties in good health.

A few counts support this clone. V gene TRBV5-1 combines with J gene TRBJ2-7, with 14 bases that match TRBD2. CDR1 and CDR2 from the germline V gene are SGHRS and YFSETQ. This CDR3 has 17 residues. The J segment lost 1 base and the V segment lost 2 bases, leaving 5 bases of the junction unmatched. The CDR3 DNA reads TGCGCCAGCAGCTTTGGACTAGCGGGGGGTCAATCCTACGAGCAGTACTTC. Residues: CASSFGLAGGQSYEQYF.

The chain combines TRBV11-3 with TRBJ2-5, with TRBD2 identical over 9 bases. The germline V gene encodes CDR1 SGHNT and CDR2 YENEEA. The V segment lost 5 bases and the J segment 7 bases; nucleotides outside the gene matches: 5. This CDR3 comprises 13 residues. The CDR3 sequence is CASSRGGAGTQYF. CDR3 DNA: TGTGCCAGCAGCCGCGGGGGGGCCGGGACCCAGTACTTC.

The chain combines TRBV6-1 with TRBJ1-5; TRBD1 matches 9 bases. The CDR3 extends over 14 amino acids. With 6 bases clipped from V and 5 bases from J, the junction kept 5 bases outside the gene matches. In germline, CDR1 is MNHNS, CDR2 SASEGT. The CDR3 DNA follows: TGTGCCAGCAGCCTCCGGGACAGGGATCAGCCCCAGCATTTT. This sequence encodes CASSLRDRDQPQHF.

This clone was found a few times. The chain uses TRBV28 and TRBJ2-7, with 10 bases matching TRBD2. Losses at the gene ends were 5 bases for V and 6 bases for J; bases not matched to a gene: 4. CDR1 is MDHEN, CDR2 SYDVKM, per germline. The CDR3 covers 13 residues. The CDR3 loop is CASSPGLALEQYF. The DNA for the CDR3 is TGTGCCAGCAGTCCGGGACTAGCGCTCGAGCAGTACTTC.

In the case of this clone: The same CDR3 can be traced to other DNA sequences in this sample. The chain couples TRBV6-6 to TRBJ1-2, with D possibly being TRBD1 (5 bases). Trimming took off 7 bases at V and 5 bases at J, with 11 bases between the two ends. CDR1 MNHNY and CDR2 SVGAGI come from the germline V gene (reference sequence). The CDR3 has 12 amino acids. For the CDR3, the DNA is TGTGCCAGCACCTCCCGGGGGTATGGCTACACCTTC. Amino acids: CASTSRGYGYTF.

V usage is TRBV15 and J usage is TRBJ1-2; 8 nucleotides agree with TRBD1. Germline V gene lookup returns CDR1 LNHNV and CDR2 YYDKDF (reference sequence). V shed 1 base, J shed 6 bases, and the junction held 4 bases outside the gene matches. The CDR3 is made up of 14 amino acids. Here the CDR3 DNA reads TGTGCCACCAGCAGAGGGAGGACAGGGAATGGCTACACCTTC. Translation: CATSRGRTGNGYTF.

This clone showed up just a few times. V and J are TRBV5-1 and TRBJ2-3; the match to TRBD2 covers 9 bases. CDR1 is SGHRS, CDR2 YFSETQ, per germline. Losses at the gene ends were 5 bases for V and 6 bases for J; bases not matched to a gene: 10. There are 15 residues in the CDR3. CDR3 DNA sequence: TGCGCCAGCAGTATCGCTAGCGGGGTAGGGGATACGCAGTATTTT. Protein product: CASSIASGVGDTQYF.

The gene calls are TRBV13 and TRBJ2-7; TRBD1 matches 7 bases. Trimming took 4 bases from V and 3 from J; bases not matched to a gene: 6. The CDR3 spans 14 residues. Germline V CDR1 and CDR2: PRHDT, FYEKMQ (reference sequence). This CDR3 reads CASSSRQGFYEQYF. The DNA for the CDR3 is TGTGCCAGCAGCTCGAGACAGGGTTTCTACGAGCAGTACTTC.

The gene calls are TRBV6-6 and TRBJ1-2; 7 bases align to TRBD1. This CDR3 is built from 12 residues. V trimming: 5 bases; J trimming: 13 bases; junction bases outside the gene matches: 10. Germline loops: CDR1 MNHNY, CDR2 SVGAGI (reference sequence). CDR3 bases: TGTGCCAGCAGTGCGGACAGGCGCTGGATCACCTTC. Translating gives CASSADRRWITF.

Only a few counts were recorded for this clone. The chain has TRBV7-8 and TRBJ1-4; TRBD1 matches at 10 bases. V gave up 6 bases and J gave up 11 bases; unmatched junction bases: 12. The CDR3 contains 15 residues. Per germline, CDR1 SGHVS and CDR2 FQNEAQ. The CDR3 DNA reads as TGTGCCAGCAGACAAACGAACGGACAGGGGGAGAAACTGTTTTTT. Translated: CASRQTNGQGEKLFF.

In this sample, this clone turned up a few times. The chain uses TRBV7-9 and TRBJ2-3; possible D gene TRBD2, 6 bases. This CDR3 comprises 15 residues. V lost 7 bases and J lost 6, with 20 bases in between. Germline CDR1 SEHNR, CDR2 FQNEAQ (reference sequence). In DNA, the CDR3 is TGTGCCAGCACCATCATGGGACCACGGGGGGATACGCAGTATTTT. Amino acid sequence: CASTIMGPRGDTQYF.

This clone was observed a handful of times. The V call is TRBV29-1, the J call TRBJ1-2, with a possible D match to TRBD1 (5 bases). Trimming stripped 7 bases from V and 2 bases from J, with 20 bases between. In germline, CDR1 is SQVTM, CDR2 ANQGSEA. This CDR3 contains 15 residues. This CDR3 is CSAPSRIGVNYGYTF. DNA for the CDR3: TGCAGCGCCCCATCCCGAATAGGGGTAAACTATGGCTACACCTTC.